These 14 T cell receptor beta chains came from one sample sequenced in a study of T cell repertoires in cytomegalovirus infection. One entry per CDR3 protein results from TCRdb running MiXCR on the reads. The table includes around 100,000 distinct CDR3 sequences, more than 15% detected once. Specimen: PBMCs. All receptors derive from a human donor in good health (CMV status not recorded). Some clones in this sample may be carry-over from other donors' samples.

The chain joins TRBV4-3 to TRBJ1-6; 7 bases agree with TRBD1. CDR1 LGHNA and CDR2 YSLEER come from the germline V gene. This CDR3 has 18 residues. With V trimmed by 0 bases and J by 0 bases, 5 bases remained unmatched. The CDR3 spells CASSQERAGGSYNSPLHF. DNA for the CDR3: TGCGCCAGCAGCCAAGAACGGGCAGGGGGCTCCTATAATTCACCCCTCCACTTT.

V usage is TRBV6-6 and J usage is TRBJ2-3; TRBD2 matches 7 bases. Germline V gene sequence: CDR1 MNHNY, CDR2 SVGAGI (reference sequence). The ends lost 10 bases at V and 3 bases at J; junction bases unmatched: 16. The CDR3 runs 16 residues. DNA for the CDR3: TGTGCCATCTTAGGGAGGGGTCGGGGAGATACAGATACGCAGTATTTT. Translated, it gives CAILGRGRGDTDTQYF.

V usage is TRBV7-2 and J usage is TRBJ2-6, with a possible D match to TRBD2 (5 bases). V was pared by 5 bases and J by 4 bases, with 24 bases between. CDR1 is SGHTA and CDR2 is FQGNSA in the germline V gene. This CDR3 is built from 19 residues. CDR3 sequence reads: CASSRRVAVSRRGANVLTF. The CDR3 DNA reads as TGTGCCAGCAGCCGGCGGGTCGCAGTTTCCCGTCGGGGGGCCAACGTCCTGACTTTC.

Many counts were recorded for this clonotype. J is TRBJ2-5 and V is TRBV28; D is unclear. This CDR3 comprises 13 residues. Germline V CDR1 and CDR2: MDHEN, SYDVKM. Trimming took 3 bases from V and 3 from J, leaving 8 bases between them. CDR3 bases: TGTGCCAGCAGTTTCCGGGTGGAAGAGACCCAGTACTTC. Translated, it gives CASSFRVEETQYF.

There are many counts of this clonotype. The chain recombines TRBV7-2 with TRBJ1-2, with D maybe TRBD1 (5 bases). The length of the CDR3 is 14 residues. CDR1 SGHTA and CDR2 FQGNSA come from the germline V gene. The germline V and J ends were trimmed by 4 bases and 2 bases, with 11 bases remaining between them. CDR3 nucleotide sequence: TGTGCCAGCAGCTCCTCACAGGCCAACTATGGCTACACCTTC. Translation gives CASSSSQANYGYTF. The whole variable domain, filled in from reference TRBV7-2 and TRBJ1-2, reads GAGVSQSPSNKVTEKGKDVELRCDPISGHTALYWYRQSLGQGLEFLIYFQGNSAPDKSGLPSDRFSAERTGGSVSTLTIQRTQQEDSAVYLCASSSSQANYGYTFGSGTRLTVV.

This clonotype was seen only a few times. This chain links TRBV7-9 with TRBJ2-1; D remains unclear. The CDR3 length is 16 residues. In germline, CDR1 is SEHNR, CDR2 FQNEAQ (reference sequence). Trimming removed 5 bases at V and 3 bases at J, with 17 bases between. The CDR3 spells CASSPETRKIYNEQFF. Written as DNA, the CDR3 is TGTGCCAGCAGCCCAGAGACGCGGAAAATCTACAATGAGCAGTTCTTC.

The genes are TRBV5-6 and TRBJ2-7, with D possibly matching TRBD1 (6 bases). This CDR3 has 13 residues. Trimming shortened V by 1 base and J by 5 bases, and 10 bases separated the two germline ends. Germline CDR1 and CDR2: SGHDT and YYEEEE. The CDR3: CASSLWAGDEQYF. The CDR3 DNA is TGTGCCAGCAGCTTGTGGGCAGGGGACGAGCAGTACTTC.

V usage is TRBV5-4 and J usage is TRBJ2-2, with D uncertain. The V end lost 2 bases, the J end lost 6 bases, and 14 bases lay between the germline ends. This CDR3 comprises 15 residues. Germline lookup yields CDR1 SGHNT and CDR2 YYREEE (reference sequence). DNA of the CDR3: TGTGCCAGCAGCTTAATCGACATTTACCCCGGGGAGCTGTTTTTT. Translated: CASSLIDIYPGELFF.

The CDR3 DNA follows: TGCGCCAGCAGCCAAGACCCAAGGATGTCCAATGAAAAACTGTTTTTT. The encoded protein is CASSQDPRMSNEKLFF. This chain joins TRBV4-3 and TRBJ1-4; D is unclear. Per germline, CDR1 LGHNA and CDR2 YSLEER. This CDR3 comprises 16 residues. The ends were cut back, 0 bases at V and 5 bases at J, with 13 bases in the middle.

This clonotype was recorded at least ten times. In DNA form, the CDR3 reads TGTGCCAGCAGCGCGACAGGGGGAGGAGATGGCTACACCTTC. Encoded protein: CASSATGGGDGYTF. The chain is built from TRBV7-2 and TRBJ1-2, with 9 bases fitting TRBD1. The V gene end was trimmed by 5 bases and the J gene end by 6 bases; junction bases not matched to a gene: 7. Germline CDR1 reads SGHTA; CDR2 reads FQGNSA. The CDR3 is made up of 14 amino acids.

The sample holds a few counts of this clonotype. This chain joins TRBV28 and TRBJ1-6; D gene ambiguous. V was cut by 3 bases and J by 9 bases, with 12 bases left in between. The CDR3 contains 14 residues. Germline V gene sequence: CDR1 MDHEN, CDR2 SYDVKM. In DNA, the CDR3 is TGTGCCAGCAGTTTGATCCAGACTTCTTCACCCCTCCACTTT. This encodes CASSLIQTSSPLHF. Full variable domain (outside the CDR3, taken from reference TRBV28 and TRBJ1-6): DVKVTQSSRYLVKRTGEKVFLECVQDMDHENMFWYRQDPGLGLRLIYFSYDVKMKEKGDIPEGYSVSREKKERFSLILESASTNQTSMYLCASSLIQTSSPLHFGNGTRLTVT.

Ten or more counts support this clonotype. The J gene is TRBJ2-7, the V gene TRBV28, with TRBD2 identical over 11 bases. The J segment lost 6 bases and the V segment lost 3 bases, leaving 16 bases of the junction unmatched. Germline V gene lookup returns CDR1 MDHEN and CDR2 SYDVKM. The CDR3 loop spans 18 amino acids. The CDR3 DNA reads TGTGCCAGCAGTTTCTGGCTAGCGGGGGGCCAAATGCCCTCCGAGCAGTACTTC. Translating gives CASSFWLAGGQMPSEQYF.

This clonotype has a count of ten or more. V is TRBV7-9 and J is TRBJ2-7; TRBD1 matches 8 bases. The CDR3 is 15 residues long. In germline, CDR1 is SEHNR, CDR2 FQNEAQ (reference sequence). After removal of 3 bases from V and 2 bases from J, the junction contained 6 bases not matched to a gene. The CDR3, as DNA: TGTGCCAGCAGCTTCGGACAGGGACCTACCTACGAGCAGTACTTC. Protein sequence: CASSFGQGPTYEQYF.

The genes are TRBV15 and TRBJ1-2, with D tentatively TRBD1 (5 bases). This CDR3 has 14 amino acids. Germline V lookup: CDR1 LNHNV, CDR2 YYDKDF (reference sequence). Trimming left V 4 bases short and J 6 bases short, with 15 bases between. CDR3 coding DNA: TGTGCCACCAGCATCTCTATTGGGGGGGATGGCTACACCTTC. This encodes CATSISIGGDGYTF.